The present entry profiles one T cell receptor (beta chain) with its context. Assay used: immunoSEQ multiplex PCR; TCRdb lists only in-frame clones, some missing. Here the sample spans approximately 190,000 clones, less than 90% being singletons. The J segment lost 0 bases and the V segment lost 5 bases, leaving 3 bases of the junction unmatched. The CDR3 runs 14 residues. Looked up from germline, CDR1 is MDHEN and CDR2 is SYDVKM. This entry belongs to a study of blood T cell repertoires in COVID-19. Sequencing input: peripheral blood. This TCR came from a woman in her 40s with acute or convalescent COVID-19. The rearrangement uses TRBV28 and TRBJ1-1, with 7 bases aligning to TRBD1. The CDR3 DNA is TGTGCCAGCAGTACCACAGGGGTGAACACTGAAGCTTTCTTT. Its protein product is CASSTTGVNTEAFF.